These T cell receptor beta chains were read from a single sample in a study of T cell repertoires in cytomegalovirus infection. Their target antigens are unknown. A single record per CDR3 protein comes from TCRdb applying MiXCR to the reads. The data hold 830,000 or so distinct CDR3 sequences, with approximately 32% observed a single time. Sequencing was performed on cultured CD8+ T cells from PBMCs, taken from culture after CMV antigen stimulation. These receptors were taken from a human donor in good health (CMV status not recorded). Some clones in this sample may be carry-over from other donors' samples. CDR3s leave out the opening cysteine and the closing phenylalanine or tryptophan.

>TRBJ2-3|15|TRBV10-3
AISDSQGFTHADTQY
>TRBJ1-4|13|TRBV6-6
ASRPRGGLPPVLF
>TRBJ1-2|12|TRBV29-1
SGYTGDGDYGYT
>TRBJ2-1|14|TRBV14
ASSTKPGTSANEQF
>TRBJ1-5|12|TRBV27
ASSYGVSGQPQH
>TRBJ1-2|12|TRBV11-1
ASSSRGVNYGYT
>TRBJ1-2|11|TRBV12-5
ASGLDPWDSYT
>TRBJ1-1|10|TRBV4-1
ASSQAGTEAF
>TRBJ2-3|14|TRBV27
ASSRTGTSVWDTQY
>TRBJ1-2|12|TRBV12-3/TRBV12-4
ASSSGVEDYGYT
>TRBJ2-2|13|TRBV6-6
ASSPGPWNTGELF
>TRBJ2-3|12|TRBV6-1
ASSDYGSTDTQY
>TRBJ1-3|13|TRBV19
VSTAGPFSGNTIY
>TRBJ2-3|14|TRBV24-1
ATSELGTGDTDTQY
>TRBJ2-7|11|TRBV2
ASSATLHYEQY
>TRBJ2-2|11|TRBV6-5
ASSYDSTGELF
>TRBJ1-2|14|TRBV27
ASSLVPPGTEYGYT
>TRBJ1-6|12|TRBV6-6
ASSYRPGGSPLH
>TRBJ1-6|12|TRBV19
ASQRGLGDSPLH
>TRBJ1-3|14|TRBV7-2
ASSLEYKGVGNTIY
>TRBJ1-1|14|TRBV7-9
ASSSQRRGMGTEAF
>TRBJ2-7|10|TRBV27
ASSKPSYEQY
>TRBJ2-1|12|TRBV27
ASTPQGRHNEQF
>TRBJ1-2|11|TRBV12-3/TRBV12-4
ASTLGRNYGYT
>TRBJ1-1|13|TRBV4-2
ASSQVALGHTEAF
>TRBJ2-5|11|TRBV6-1
ASSVTHTETQY
>TRBJ2-5|11|TRBV9
ASSVGDSGTQY
>TRBJ1-2|11|TRBV6-1
ASSEGRLYGYT
>TRBJ2-3|18|TRBV28
ASSSPTVLTSGGDPDTQY
>TRBJ2-1|14|TRBV6-2/TRBV6-3
ASSQAGTRFPGGQF
>TRBJ2-7|14|TRBV15
ATSRAIEKSWYEQY
>TRBJ1-5|17|TRBV9
ASSVGDHPGTGGNQPQH
>TRBJ2-1|12|TRBV12-3/TRBV12-4
ASSWTSQGNEQF
>TRBJ1-5|12|TRBV4-3
ASSQKGLDQPQH
>TRBJ2-5|11|TRBV12-3/TRBV12-4
ASSFQGSETQY
>TRBJ1-2|11|TRBV12-3/TRBV12-4
ASSRPGLYGYT
>TRBJ1-5|13|TRBV7-9
ASSSDTQEHQPQH
>TRBJ1-1|13|TRBV7-9
ASSADRVVNTEAF
>TRBJ1-1|12|TRBV6-5
ASSYSNRDTEAF
>TRBJ2-7|9|TRBV12-3/TRBV12-4
ASRLGGEQY